This TCR beta chain was obtained from a study of PD-L1 blockade in urothelial cancer. Looking at the study overall: Male patients with bladder-origin urothelial cancer numbered about nine tenths of the roughly 29. Whole-study results and caveats: Prediction of better survival came from below-median pretreatment blood TCR clonality.

The assay was immunoSEQ multiplex PCR, and TCRdb's table has in-frame clones only and misses some. In the table there are some 87,000 clones, around 86% of which are singletons. The CDR3 loop spans 13 amino acids. The germline V gene encodes CDR1 MDHEN and CDR2 SYDVKM. V lost 7 bases, J lost 6 bases, and 5 bases stayed unmatched. About this clone: Its cognate antigen is unknown.

Time point described: pretreatment peripheral blood. The J gene is TRBJ1-5, the V gene TRBV28, with 8 positions matching TRBD1. The TCR comes from a man aged 55 to 70 with urothelial cancer. The sequences come from PBMCs, collected around atezolizumab (anti-PD-L1) treatment. The CDR3 DNA is TGTGCCAGCACGAACAGGGGGGTTCAGCCCCAGCATTTT. It specifies CASTNRGVQPQHF.